These T cell receptor beta chains were read from a single sample in a study of Ad26.COV2.S vaccination and SARS-CoV-2 variants. TCRdb's copy holds only in-frame clones and misses some; the assay was immunoSEQ multiplex PCR. The repertoire consists of about 440,000 clones, with less than 95% occurring once and the leading ten covering more than 3.5%. The sample in question was peripheral blood, obtained in a trial of Ad26.COV2.S vaccine versus placebo. The origin of the receptors is a person aged 18-65 years who received the Ad26.COV2.S COVID-19 vaccine or a placebo. Both conserved end residues are part of each CDR3. Fields, in order: CDR3 DNA, CDR3 protein, clone size, V gene, J gene, D gene. A D gene is named only where the DNA matches it firmly. Some rows have no size entry. The others give once, few or many, or a class for an expanded clone.

CDR3nt: TGCGCCAGCAGCTCCAATGCGGGCGGCGAGCAGTACTTC
CDR3aa: CASSSNAGGEQYF
abundance: NA
v_gene: TRBV5-1
j_gene: TRBJ2-7
d_gene: NA

CDR3nt: TGTGCCAGCAGCTTGGGACAGGGTAGCTCCTACGAGCAGTACTTC
CDR3aa: CASSLGQGSSYEQYF
abundance: NA
v_gene: TRBV5-5
j_gene: TRBJ2-7
d_gene: TRBD1

CDR3nt: TGTGCCAGCAGCAAACTCCGGACTAGCGGGAGGCCCTACGAGCAGTACTTC
CDR3aa: CASSKLRTSGRPYEQYF
abundance: NA
v_gene: TRBV21-1
j_gene: TRBJ2-7
d_gene: NA

CDR3nt: TGTGCCAGCAGTGACTGGACAGGGGGCAATGGCTACACCTTC
CDR3aa: CASSDWTGGNGYTF
abundance: once
v_gene: TRBV25-1
j_gene: TRBJ1-2
d_gene: TRBD1

CDR3nt: TGTGCCAGCAGTTTATCGACAGGGGATGGCTACACCTTC
CDR3aa: CASSLSTGDGYTF
abundance: NA
v_gene: TRBV28
j_gene: TRBJ1-2
d_gene: TRBD1

CDR3nt: TGTGCCAGCAGTCAAGAGAACACCGGGGAGCTGTTTTTT
CDR3aa: CASSQENTGELFF
abundance: NA
v_gene: TRBV2
j_gene: TRBJ2-2
d_gene: NA

CDR3nt: TGTGCCAGCAGCTTAATTGGAGTCGGGAGGGCCACCAGAGATACGCAGTATTTT
CDR3aa: CASSLIGVGRATRDTQYF
abundance: NA
v_gene: TRBV13
j_gene: TRBJ2-3
d_gene: TRBD2

CDR3nt: TGTGCCAGCAGCGACGACAGGAGAGGAACTGAAGCTTTCTTT
CDR3aa: CASSDDRRGTEAFF
abundance: NA
v_gene: TRBV6-2/TRBV6-3
j_gene: TRBJ1-1
d_gene: NA

CDR3nt: TGTGCCATCACGGGGGAGGGGACTGAAGCTTTCTTT
CDR3aa: CAITGEGTEAFF
abundance: NA
v_gene: TRBV10-3
j_gene: TRBJ1-1
d_gene: NA

CDR3nt: TGTGCCAGCAGTGAGGGACGTTTCAGCTCCTACAATGAGCAGTTCTTC
CDR3aa: CASSEGRFSSYNEQFF
abundance: NA
v_gene: TRBV6-1
j_gene: TRBJ2-1
d_gene: NA

CDR3nt: TGTGCCAGCAGCCAGGGACAGGGTGGATTCTACGAGCAGTACTTC
CDR3aa: CASSQGQGGFYEQYF
abundance: NA
v_gene: TRBV28
j_gene: TRBJ2-7
d_gene: TRBD1

CDR3nt: TGTGCCAGCAGTGAAACCGCCAGGGCGGGCACTGAAGCTTTCTTT
CDR3aa: CASSETARAGTEAFF
abundance: once
v_gene: TRBV6-1
j_gene: TRBJ1-1
d_gene: NA

CDR3nt: TGTGCCAGCAGTGAAGTTGAGTTCGCGAACACCGGGGAGCTGTTTTTT
CDR3aa: CASSEVEFANTGELFF
abundance: few
v_gene: TRBV6-1
j_gene: TRBJ2-2
d_gene: NA

CDR3nt: TGTGCCAGCAGCTTAGTGGGACTAGCGGGAGGGATACGGTACGAGCAGTACTTC
CDR3aa: CASSLVGLAGGIRYEQYF
abundance: NA
v_gene: TRBV7-2
j_gene: TRBJ2-7
d_gene: TRBD2

CDR3nt: TGTGCCTGGAGTGACGGGACAGGCTCTGGAAACACCATATATTTT
CDR3aa: CAWSDGTGSGNTIYF
abundance: NA
v_gene: TRBV30
j_gene: TRBJ1-3
d_gene: TRBD1

CDR3nt: TGTGCCAGCAGCTTAGCAGGGGACACTGAAGCTTTCTTT
CDR3aa: CASSLAGDTEAFF
abundance: NA
v_gene: TRBV7-2
j_gene: TRBJ1-1
d_gene: NA

CDR3nt: TGTGCCAGTAACCATCACCCTCCTGGGGCCAACGTCCTGACTTTC
CDR3aa: CASNHHPPGANVLTF
abundance: NA
v_gene: TRBV19
j_gene: TRBJ2-6
d_gene: NA

CDR3nt: TGTGCCAGCAGTTACTCGAGGGAACTGTTTTTT
CDR3aa: CASSYSRELFF
abundance: NA
v_gene: TRBV6-2/TRBV6-3
j_gene: TRBJ1-4
d_gene: NA

CDR3nt: TGTGCCAGCAGTTTACGGGAGGGCCGGGGTGAGCAGTTCTTC
CDR3aa: CASSLREGRGEQFF
abundance: NA
v_gene: TRBV27
j_gene: TRBJ2-1
d_gene: TRBD2

CDR3nt: TGTGCCATCTCGCGGGGTACAAGCAACACCGGGGAGCTGTTTTTT
CDR3aa: CAISRGTSNTGELFF
abundance: NA
v_gene: TRBV5-4
j_gene: TRBJ2-2
d_gene: NA

CDR3nt: TGTGCCAGCAGCCTAGGGAAACTAGCGGTCTACAATGAGCAGTTCTTC
CDR3aa: CASSLGKLAVYNEQFF
abundance: NA
v_gene: TRBV9
j_gene: TRBJ2-1
d_gene: TRBD2

CDR3nt: TGTGCCAGCAGCGTATCCGGGACTAGCGTCAATGAGCAGTTCTTC
CDR3aa: CASSVSGTSVNEQFF
abundance: NA
v_gene: TRBV7-9
j_gene: TRBJ2-1
d_gene: TRBD2

CDR3nt: TGTGCCAGCAGTGAAGCCGGCTCTCTGCTAGTTGAAAAACTGTTTTTT
CDR3aa: CASSEAGSLLVEKLFF
abundance: NA
v_gene: TRBV2
j_gene: TRBJ1-4
d_gene: NA

CDR3nt: TGTGCCAGCAGCTTAGCCTCCGGGTCACGAGCCTACGAGCAGTACTTC
CDR3aa: CASSLASGSRAYEQYF
abundance: NA
v_gene: TRBV7-2
j_gene: TRBJ2-7
d_gene: NA

CDR3nt: TGTGCCAGCAGCCATCGACAGGGTGGGGTAGACACTGAAGCTTTCTTT
CDR3aa: CASSHRQGGVDTEAFF
abundance: NA
v_gene: TRBV4-2
j_gene: TRBJ1-1
d_gene: TRBD1

CDR3nt: TGTGCCAGCAGCTTGAGGCTAGCGGGGAACACAGATACGCAGTATTTT
CDR3aa: CASSLRLAGNTDTQYF
abundance: NA
v_gene: TRBV5-4
j_gene: TRBJ2-3
d_gene: TRBD2

CDR3nt: TGTGCCAGCAGCCTCGTACGGGATCGTGGAAACAATGAGCAGTTCTTC
CDR3aa: CASSLVRDRGNNEQFF
abundance: NA
v_gene: TRBV4-2
j_gene: TRBJ2-1
d_gene: NA

CDR3nt: TGTGCCAGCAGCTTGGCTGCGGGAGGATTCAATGAGCAGTTCTTC
CDR3aa: CASSLAAGGFNEQFF
abundance: NA
v_gene: TRBV5-5
j_gene: TRBJ2-1
d_gene: TRBD2

CDR3nt: TGTGCCAGCAGCGTTACGGGGAGGGATACGCAGTATTTT
CDR3aa: CASSVTGRDTQYF
abundance: NA
v_gene: TRBV9
j_gene: TRBJ2-3
d_gene: NA

CDR3nt: TGTGCCAGTCATGGATCAACCTACGAGCAGTACTTC
CDR3aa: CASHGSTYEQYF
abundance: NA
v_gene: TRBV28
j_gene: TRBJ2-7
d_gene: NA

CDR3nt: TGTGCCACCAGTGAAGGTGGGGGGGGCGGCTCAGATACGCAGTATTTT
CDR3aa: CATSEGGGGGSDTQYF
abundance: NA
v_gene: TRBV24-1
j_gene: TRBJ2-3
d_gene: NA

CDR3nt: TGTGCCAGCAACCGACGAGCGGGAGGGGCCCCAGATACGCAGTATTTT
CDR3aa: CASNRRAGGAPDTQYF
abundance: NA
v_gene: TRBV7-2
j_gene: TRBJ2-3
d_gene: TRBD2

CDR3nt: TGTGCCAGCTCACCAGCCTACACAGATACGCAGTATTTT
CDR3aa: CASSPAYTDTQYF
abundance: NA
v_gene: TRBV18
j_gene: TRBJ2-3
d_gene: NA

CDR3nt: TGTGCCAGCCAATATGATAAGCGGGACAGAAGGGTTTTGGAGCAGTACTTC
CDR3aa: CASQYDKRDRRVLEQYF
abundance: NA
v_gene: TRBV27
j_gene: TRBJ2-7
d_gene: NA

CDR3nt: TGTGCCAGCTGTTACAGGGGAGGGGGTGAGACCCAGTACTTC
CDR3aa: CASCYRGGGETQYF
abundance: NA
v_gene: TRBV6-6
j_gene: TRBJ2-5
d_gene: NA

CDR3nt: TGTGCCAGCAGCTTATATCCAGCTTCCTACGAGCAGTACTTC
CDR3aa: CASSLYPASYEQYF
abundance: NA
v_gene: TRBV7-2
j_gene: TRBJ2-7
d_gene: NA